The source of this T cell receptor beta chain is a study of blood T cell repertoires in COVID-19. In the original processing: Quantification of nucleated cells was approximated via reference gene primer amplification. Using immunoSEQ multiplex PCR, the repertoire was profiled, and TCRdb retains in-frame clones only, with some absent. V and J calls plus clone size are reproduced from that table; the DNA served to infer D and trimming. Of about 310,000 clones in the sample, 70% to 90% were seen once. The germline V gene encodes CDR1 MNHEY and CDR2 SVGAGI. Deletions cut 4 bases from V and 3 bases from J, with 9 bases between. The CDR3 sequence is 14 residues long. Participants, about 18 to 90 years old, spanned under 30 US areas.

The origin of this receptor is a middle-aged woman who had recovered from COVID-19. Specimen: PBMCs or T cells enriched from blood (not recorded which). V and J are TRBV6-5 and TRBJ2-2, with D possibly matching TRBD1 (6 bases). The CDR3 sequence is CASSSQGDTGELFF. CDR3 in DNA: TGTGCCAGCAGTTCACAGGGTGACACCGGGGAGCTGTTTTTT.